This TCR beta chain came from a study of HIV-infected patients and healthy controls. Whole blood was used without fractionation, so all unsorted peripheral T cells were included. Study-wide results and caveats: Diversity differences between study cohorts were not due to their slight age and sex differences.

This clonotype was recorded at least ten times. Its antigen is as yet unknown. Trimming took 0 bases from V and 4 from J, leaving 24 bases between them. Germline V gene lookup returns CDR1 DFQATT and CDR2 SNEGSKA (reference sequence). The CDR3 runs to 18 residues. Reverse transcription used around 540 ng RNA and constant-region primers for alpha and beta. Separate chain-specific third strand synthesis with multiplexing indices produced the alpha and beta libraries. From the 5' RACE reads, TCRdb called clonotypes with MiXCR, one entry per CDR3 protein. The sample consists of under 20,000 distinct CDR3 sequences, over 5% of them appearing once.

The V call is TRBV20-1, the J call TRBJ1-2, with a possible D match to TRBD1 (5 bases). The specimen sequenced was blood. This clonotype originated in an adult in good health. The CDR3 DNA reads as TGCAGTGCTAGAGATCGCGAGCGGACATTCTCAGGCCCCTATGGCTACACCTTC. Translating it yields CSARDRERTFSGPYGYTF.